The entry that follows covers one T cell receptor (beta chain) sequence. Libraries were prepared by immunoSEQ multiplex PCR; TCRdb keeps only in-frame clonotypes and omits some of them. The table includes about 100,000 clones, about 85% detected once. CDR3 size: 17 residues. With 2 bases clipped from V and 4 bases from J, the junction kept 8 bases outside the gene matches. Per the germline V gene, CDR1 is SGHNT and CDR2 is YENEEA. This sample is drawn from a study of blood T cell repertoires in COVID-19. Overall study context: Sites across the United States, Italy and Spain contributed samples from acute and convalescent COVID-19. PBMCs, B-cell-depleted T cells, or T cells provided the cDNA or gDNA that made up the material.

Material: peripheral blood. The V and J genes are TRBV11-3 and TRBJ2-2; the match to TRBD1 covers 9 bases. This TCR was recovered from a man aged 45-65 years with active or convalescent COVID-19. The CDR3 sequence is CASSLYRGPTGTGELFF. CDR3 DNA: TGTGCCAGCAGCTTATACAGGGGGCCAACGGGCACCGGGGAGCTGTTTTTT.